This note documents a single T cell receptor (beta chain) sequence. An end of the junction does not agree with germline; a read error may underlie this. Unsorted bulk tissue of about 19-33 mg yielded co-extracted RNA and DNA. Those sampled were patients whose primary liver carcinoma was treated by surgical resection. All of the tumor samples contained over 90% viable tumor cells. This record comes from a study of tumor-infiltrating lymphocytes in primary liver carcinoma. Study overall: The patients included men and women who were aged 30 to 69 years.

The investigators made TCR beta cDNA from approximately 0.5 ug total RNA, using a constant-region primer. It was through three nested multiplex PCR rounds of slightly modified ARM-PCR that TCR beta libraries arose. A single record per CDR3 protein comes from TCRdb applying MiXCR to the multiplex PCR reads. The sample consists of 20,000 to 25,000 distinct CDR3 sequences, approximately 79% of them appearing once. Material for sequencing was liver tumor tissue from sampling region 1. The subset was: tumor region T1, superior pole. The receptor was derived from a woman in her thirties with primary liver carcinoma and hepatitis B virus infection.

In DNA form, the CDR3 reads TGTGCCAGTAGTATCCGTAGCGGGGCCTACAATGAGCAGATCTTC. Residues: CASSIRSGAYNEQIF. The V and J genes are TRBV19 and TRBJ2-1, with 8 bases aligning to TRBD2. Germline assignment: CDR1 LNHDA and CDR2 SQIVND (reference sequence). The CDR3 length is 15 residues.